Listed here are 7 T cell receptor beta chains from one sample, sequenced in a study of blood T cell repertoires in COVID-19. Assay: immunoSEQ multiplex PCR; the TCRdb copy retains only in-frame clones and omits some. The profile shows fewer than 250,000 clones, 80% to 90% of them singletons. Sequencing was done on a sample of peripheral blood. Receptors were obtained from a man aged 45-65 years with acute or convalescent COVID-19.

The chain links TRBV19 to TRBJ1-5, with TRBD1 matching 8 bases. V lost 3 bases, J lost 7 bases, and 11 bases stayed unmatched. The germline V gene encodes CDR1 LNHDA and CDR2 SQIVND (reference sequence). The CDR3 length is 16 residues. The CDR3 loop reads CASSIYQGAGLQPQHF. The CDR3 DNA is TGTGCCAGTAGTATTTACCAGGGGGCTGGATTGCAGCCCCAGCATTTT.

This sequence joins TRBV30 and TRBJ1-2; 12 bases are shared with TRBD1. Germline loops: CDR1 GTSNPN, CDR2 SVGIG (reference sequence). The ends lost 0 bases at V and 8 bases at J; junction bases unmatched: 1. The CDR3 sequence is 13 residues long. CDR3 sequence reads: CAWSVGTGGGYTF. The CDR3 DNA follows: TGTGCCTGGAGTGTAGGGACAGGGGGCGGCTACACCTTC.

The CDR3 nucleotides are TGTGCCAGCAGCGTAAGGTCCCAGACTAGCGGGGGTAACAATGAGCAGTTCTTC. It yields the protein CASSVRSQTSGGNNEQFF. V usage is TRBV9 and J usage is TRBJ2-1, with 12 bases that match TRBD2. The CDR3 runs to 18 residues. Germline CDR1 and CDR2: SGDLS and YYNGEE. After removal of 1 base from V and 5 bases from J, the junction contained 10 bases not matched to a gene.

This chain links TRBV5-1 with TRBJ1-6; D call uncertain. Trimming took off 2 bases at V and 9 bases at J, with 6 bases between the two ends. This CDR3 contains 12 residues. CDR1 and CDR2 (germline): SGHRS, YFSETQ. CDR3 DNA sequence: TGCGCCAGCAGCTTTTCAGGTTCACCCCTCCACTTT. Its protein product is CASSFSGSPLHF.

This rearrangement joins TRBV10-2 to TRBJ2-7, with unresolved D. The CDR3 totals 16 residues. The V end lost 0 bases, the J end lost 6 bases, and 18 bases lay between the germline ends. Germline V gives CDR1 WSHSY, CDR2 SAAADI. The CDR3 protein is CASSESGQLGGFEQYF. The CDR3 DNA follows: TGCGCCAGCAGTGAGTCTGGGCAGTTAGGTGGATTCGAGCAGTACTTC.

There are a few counts of this clone. The V call is TRBV28, the J call TRBJ2-3; 16 bases map to TRBD2. Germline-derived CDR1 and CDR2 are MDHEN and SYDVKM. V shed 2 bases, J shed 4 bases, and the junction held 6 bases outside the gene matches. This CDR3 has 18 amino acids. CDR3 loop: CASSLPGLAGGLADTQYF. CDR3 DNA sequence: TGTGCCAGCAGTTTACCGGGACTAGCGGGGGGGCTTGCAGATACGCAGTATTTT.

The rearrangement links TRBV6-5 to TRBJ1-5; D may be TRBD1 (5 bases). Trimming removed 7 bases from V and 4 bases from J, with 17 bases in between. Germline assignment: CDR1 MNHEY and CDR2 SVGAGI. The CDR3 has 15 residues. The CDR3 spells CASTLNPGLNQPQHF. The DNA for the CDR3 is TGTGCCAGCACATTAAATCCGGGACTAAATCAGCCCCAGCATTTT.